The entry that follows covers one TCR beta chain sequence. In this sample, this clone turned up once. Its antigen is currently not known. Base quality data are lacking; no much larger clone is found one base away. This sample is part of a study of cytomegalovirus exposure and HLA in healthy donors (dated by TCRdb to the late 2010s). Background on the whole study: An earlier analysis of roughly 630 of the donors reported about 250 Gb of sequence data and approximately 110 million unique TCR beta sequences from approximately 180 million T cells. In the later analysis, no new phenotypic data were used to find candidate immune exposures; instead, reliance was placed on TCR beta sequences and their occurrence across donors. Among under 450 genotyped donors of the cohort, an average of roughly 240,000 unique TCR beta nucleotide sequences were sequenced per donor, roughly 20% of them non-productive. In an earlier analysis of 587 of the donors, high-throughput TCR beta sequencing was used to judge whether each TCR beta V gene segment behaved as functional or pseudogenic. In addition to the first cohort of roughly 700 subjects, a separate validation cohort of about 120 different subjects was used. A handful of DR-DQ haplotypes were handled as single units for association and clustering because linkage in the cohort was strong. HLA typing covered class I and class II loci at four-digit resolution. The study was designed to test whether signatures of past pathogen exposure could be identified by cataloging public T cell receptors. In a later genetic analysis, genome-wide SNP genotypes for about 55% of the roughly 700 donors were used, and that subset was treated as a discovery cohort. The number of typed donors differed by locus: roughly 629-640 for A, B, C, DRB1 and DQB1; some 500 for DQA1; approximately 600 for DPA1; and roughly 490 for DPB1. All discovery cohort repertoires had been generated on a single sequencing platform. Using immunosequencing, the study profiled T cell repertoires from some 670 subjects and related those repertoires to cytomegalovirus serostatus. High-throughput TCR immunosequencing, statistical association of individual TCRs with disease status, and machine learning were combined to predict cytomegalovirus infection status. Of the 350 to 400 genotyped donors, 81% fell in the genetic ancestry cluster associated with self-reported Caucasian donors. Donor age, sex, ethnicity and CMV serostatus were compiled alongside the repertoire data. Roughly 300 gigabases of sequencing data and 70 million to 100 million unique TCR sequences were included in an early release covering 500 to 750 HLA-typed donors. To study patterns of TCR occurrence, a later analysis re-analyzed previously published TCR beta repertoires from 650 to 750 donors and added high-resolution HLA genotyping. Study-wide findings and limitations: Because HLA typing was missing for some donors at each locus, association tests included only the typed subset. Most CMV-associated TCR beta chains appeared to be HLA-restricted in a later analysis, and the HLA associations seemed to be driven largely by CMV exposure. In both the original and validation cohorts, the classifier was reported to diagnose cytomegalovirus status with high specificity and sensitivity. A later analysis reported that several top co-occurrence clusters appeared linked to parvovirus B19, influenza, CMV and Epstein-Barr virus. A later analysis found that HLA-associated TCR beta chains were more clonally expanded and had lower generation probabilities than equally common non-associated chains. A few of the identified cytomegalovirus-associated TCR beta chains were confirmed in vitro to be specific for cytomegalovirus antigens. The authors suggested that the approach could potentially be generalized to other disease states and immunological phenotypes. When HLA alleles, especially DR and DQ, strongly co-occurred, TCR associations were difficult to assign to individual alleles. CMV serostatus was the only immune exposure information available for the cohort. A further reported finding was that TCR beta sequences accurately predicted the HLA-A and HLA-B alleles for most subjects in the first cohort. Approximately 16 rarely observed V segments, including chromosome 9 orphons, were excluded from the earlier analysis of several hundred of the donors because counts were too low. According to a later genetic analysis, donors in an Asian-associated ancestry cluster had fewer N-insertions in productive TCRs than the approximately 650-donor mean. In an earlier analysis of a few hundred of the donors, most TCR beta V segments were observed in productive rearrangements about 90% or about 30% of the time, broadly matching IMGT annotations. In this cohort, only TCR beta chains were sequenced, and detectable features were limited by the absence of alpha or paired-chain data. The study gave a list of under 200 TCR beta chains associated with cytomegalovirus. In a later analysis, around 17,000 TCR beta sequences were associated with specific HLA alleles at a false discovery rate of 0.05. Linkage disequilibrium might explain the correlated functional status among segregating V segments, but an unknown experimental factor could not be excluded. Most TCR sequences were seen in very few donors, while some public TCRs were found in many individuals. The presence/absence analyses assumed that sequencing depth was roughly uniform across donors, and that assumption may not be true. According to a later analysis, TCR association rates differed among HLA loci, with DRB1 alleles showing the most associated TCRs and HLA-C alleles showing the fewest. A later genetic analysis associated a missense DCLRE1C variant with V-gene and J-gene trimming of TCR beta chains, and an independent cohort replicated the association. The sequencing pipeline was judged likely to have produced a cluster of highly shared sequence variants as a technical artifact.

The cohort was made up of roughly 670 healthy bone marrow donors. All cohort members were sampled while nominally healthy, although unrecorded immune exposures were likely present. The donor was CMV seronegative and belonged to the group of under 400 seronegative cohort members. Each donor provided a peripheral blood sample, and peripheral blood mononuclear cells were used for TCR beta sequencing. The Qiagen DNeasy Blood Extraction Kit was used to extract genomic DNA from the blood cell samples. Library method: the immunoSEQ multiplex PCR assay. For the multiplex PCR, a mixture combining 60 forward primers for TCR Vbeta segments and 13 reverse primers for TCR Jbeta segments was used. The CDR3 region of rearranged TCR beta genes was amplified from genomic DNA by a multiplex PCR assay. The Illumina HiSeq System was used to sequence the amplified TCR beta libraries as 87-base-pair reads. In the paper's pipeline: In a later analysis, 77 million or so unique TCR beta chains were counted across the roughly 700 repertoires, and around 10 million of these chains were shared by at least two donors. A nearest-neighbor algorithm error-corrected the raw reads and collapsed the reads into unique sequences, merging closely related sequences to remove PCR and sequencing errors. CDR3 sequences were aligned to IMGT reference sequences to assign V, D and J gene segments. For a sequence to be retained, a match of at least six nucleotides to both a V gene segment and a J gene segment was required. Rearrangements were called productive when the CDR3 lacked stop codons and stayed in frame with V and J; all others were non-productive. CDR3 was defined according to IMGT convention as the region running from the second conserved V-encoded cysteine to the conserved J-encoded phenylalanine. The earlier analysis of some 550 of the donors excluded any sequence lacking an unambiguous match to a single V gene segment. In an earlier analysis of approximately 550 of the donors, V segments were called functional above 56.7% productive rearrangements and were called segregating when the between-donor standard deviation exceeded 5%. A statistical classification framework was developed to diagnose cytomegalovirus status using the catalog of TCR beta chain sequences. In a later analysis, V and J genes were assigned by comparing TCR nucleotide sequences against IMGT/GENE-DB human TR gene sequences. The TCRdist pipeline was used in a later analysis to assign CDR3 sequences and most-parsimonious VDJ recombination scenarios. In a later analysis, each TCR beta chain was defined by its CDR3 amino acid sequence together with its V-gene family, and reads lacking a unique V-gene family were excluded. In a later analysis, several hundred highly shared, low-generation-probability nucleotide sequences were removed to address suspected cross-contamination and a sequencing artifact. In a later analysis, a clonal expansion index for each public chain was calculated from normalized within-repertoire ranks of inferred template counts. A later analysis computed generation probabilities with a VDJ recombination model fitted to out-of-frame rearrangements, and checked the results against IGoR. In a later analysis, TCR-TCR, TCR-HLA and TCR-CMV co-occurrence was scored with hypergeometric tests, and a repertoire-size bias correction was applied to TCR pairs. In a later analysis, false discovery rates were estimated by permuting HLA or CMV assignments 20 times. In a later analysis, co-occurring TCRs were grouped using DBSCAN, with TCRdist sequence similarity added in when clustering inside HLA-allele-positive subsets. Repertoires with fewer than 30,000 or more than 120,000 public chains, plus five repertoires with anomalous nucleotide sharing, were excluded from co-occurrence clustering. This is the immuneACCESS table as TCRdb keeps it, with only in-frame sequences that have V and J called. A part of the clones is gone; compared with another copy, unresolved V genes explain less than half, and the rest is unexplained. That table furnishes V, J and clone size, whereas the DNA furnished D and trimming. This sample is represented by over 200,000 clones; approximately 82% of them were singletons. The ten largest clones take up around 4% of the sample.

The sequence was collected from a male donor in good health and CMV-seronegative. Sequenced: PBMCs.

This receptor has the CDR3 CATSRDPGERAGDTQYF. The nucleotide sequence reads TGTGCCACCAGCAGAGACCCCGGCGAGCGGGCGGGAGATACGCAGTATTTT. Recombination joined TRBV15 with TRBJ2-3; possibly the D gene is TRBD2, per 6 matching bases. Inclusive of the bounding cysteine and phenylalanine, the CDR3 is 17 residues long. Of all the DNA, just the CDR3 is kept, 51 bases in frame from base 1. V loses 0 bases of germline sequence and J loses 5 bases, and the interval between the two ends is 18 bases. From a lookup of the germline V gene (reference sequence), CDR1 and CDR2 are LNHNV and YYDKDF.